The 31 T cell receptor beta chains reported below all come from one sample, sequenced in a study of cytomegalovirus exposure and HLA in healthy donors. Researchers ran the PCR with 60 Vbeta and 13 Jbeta primers. Measured with immunoSEQ multiplex PCR; TCRdb has only the in-frame clones, and not every one. Of around 140,000 clones detected, roughly four fifths appear once; the ten largest clones hold approximately 1.5%. Sequenced input: PBMCs. Receptors were obtained from a man aged 25 to 40 in good health and CMV-seropositive.

The rearrangement joins TRBV2 to TRBJ2-7; D may be TRBD1 (5 bases). Germline CDR1 is SNHLY and CDR2 is FYNNEI. The CDR3 is 13 amino acids. V gave up 6 bases and J gave up 0 bases, with 9 bases separating them. CDR3 loop: CASRVDISYEQYF. In nucleotides, the CDR3 is TGTGCCAGCAGGGTGGACATCTCCTACGAGCAGTACTTC.

The CDR3 region is CSVGRRAGNTGELFF. CDR3 bases: TGCAGCGTTGGAAGGCGGGCAGGGAACACCGGGGAGCTGTTTTTT. V usage is TRBV29-1 and J usage is TRBJ2-2, with D perhaps matching TRBD2 (5 bases). Germline CDR1 reads SQVTM; CDR2 reads ANQGSEA. Trimming pared 4 bases from V and 1 base from J, leaving 13 bases between. The CDR3 is 15 amino acids.

The rearrangement uses TRBV11-2 and TRBJ1-4, with D hard to call. The germline V and J ends were trimmed by 4 bases and 5 bases, with 14 bases remaining between them. The germline CDR1 and CDR2 sequences are SGHAT and FQNNGV. CDR3 length: 15 amino acids. CDR3 sequence (DNA): TGTGCCAGCAGCTCCCGGACGGGATCGAATGAAAAACTGTTTTTT. It codes for CASSSRTGSNEKLFF.

The chain is built from TRBV18 and TRBJ1-1, with D unclear. The germline V gene has CDR1 KGHSH and CDR2 LQKENI. This CDR3 has 16 residues. V lost 6 bases and J lost 1, with 18 bases in between. CDR3: CASSLNSIAENTEAFF. In DNA, the CDR3 is TGTGCCAGCTCCCTAAATAGTATAGCAGAGAACACTGAAGCTTTCTTT.

The V gene is TRBV5-1, the J gene TRBJ2-3, with a possible D match to TRBD1 (6 bases). V lost 1 base and J lost 2, with 8 bases in between. Germline-derived CDR1 and CDR2 are SGHRS and YFSETQ. The CDR3 has 14 residues. For the CDR3, the DNA is TGCGCCAGCAGCTTGCAGGGGTCCACAGATACGCAGTATTTT. It translates to CASSLQGSTDTQYF. The variable domain in full, completed from reference TRBV5-1 and TRBJ2-3, reads KAGVTQTPRYLIKTRGQQVTLSCSPISGHRSVSWYQQTPGQGLQFLFEYFSETQRNKGNFPGRFSGRQFSNSRSEMNVSTLELGDSALYLCASSLQGSTDTQYFGPGTRLTVL.

On this clone: At one end, the junction sequence differs from germline, possibly due to a read error. The rearrangement uses TRBV7-9 and TRBJ1-1, with unresolved D. This CDR3 is built from 12 residues. Germline CDR1 SEHNR, CDR2 FQNEAQ (reference sequence). CDR3 loop: CSSSRHNTEAFF. The CDR3 nucleotides read TGTTCCAGCAGCCGACACAACACTGAAGCTTTCTTT.

This clone was seen a single time. This chain links TRBV5-1 with TRBJ1-2; TRBD1 is a possible D gene (5 bases). From germline, CDR1 is SGHRS and CDR2 YFSETQ. Trimming took off 4 bases at V and 4 bases at J, with 17 bases between the two ends. The CDR3 is 15 amino acids. As DNA, the CDR3 is TGCGCCAGCAGCGCGGGGGGGGAAGCTGGCTATGGCTACACCTTC. Protein sequence: CASSAGGEAGYGYTF.

The J gene is TRBJ2-3, the V gene TRBV12-2; the table calls TRBD1, which could not be checked here. TRBV12-2 is assigned pseudogene status. The CDR3 contains 18 residues. In DNA, the CDR3 is TGTGCAAGTCGCGATAGTGGGGCAGCAGATACTAGCACAGATACGCAGTATTTT. Translating gives CASRDSGAADTSTDTQYF.

The chain joins TRBV28 to TRBJ1-3; D call uncertain. The CDR3 runs to 12 residues. Germline lookup yields CDR1 MDHEN and CDR2 SYDVKM. V was shortened by 5 bases and J by 0 bases, with 2 bases between the two germline ends. CDR3 nucleotides: TGTGCCAGCAGTCACTCTGGAAACACCATATATTTT. It yields the protein CASSHSGNTIYF.

This clone is a singleton in its sample. The chain has TRBV27 and TRBJ2-1, with 9 bases aligning to TRBD1. Germline CDR1 and CDR2: MNHEY and SMNVEV (reference sequence). CDR3 size: 15 residues. V was pared by 8 bases and J by 5 bases, with 10 bases of the junction left unmatched. DNA for the CDR3: TGTGCCAGCGGCTTACAGGGGGCTGGCCACAATGAGCAGTTCTTC. Translation gives CASGLQGAGHNEQFF.

The DNA of the CDR3 is TGTGCCAGCAGTGAGAGGGGGCGCAGCGGTGAGCAGTTCTTC. Encoded protein: CASSERGRSGEQFF. The genes are TRBV2 and TRBJ2-1, with 7 nucleotides matching TRBD1. Germline V lookup: CDR1 SNHLY, CDR2 FYNNEI. This CDR3 has 14 amino acids. Trimming took 3 bases from V and 9 from J; bases not matched to a gene: 8.

This chain uses TRBV28 with TRBJ2-1, with 8 bases lining up with TRBD2. With 5 bases clipped from V and 3 bases from J, the junction kept 9 bases outside the gene matches. This CDR3 has 16 amino acids. Per germline, CDR1 MDHEN and CDR2 SYDVKM. DNA for the CDR3: TGTGCCAGCAGTCCCGTCGACGGGAGGGACTACAATGAGCAGTTCTTC. Translating gives CASSPVDGRDYNEQFF.

This clone was seen only a few times. The chain uses TRBV4-1 and TRBJ1-5; 10 nucleotides agree with TRBD1. The germline gives CDR1 MGHRA, CDR2 YSYEKL. The V segment lost 1 base and the J segment 6 bases; nucleotides outside the gene matches: 0. The CDR3 has 14 residues. Here the CDR3 reads CASSQGQGAQPQHF. The CDR3 coding sequence is TGCGCCAGCAGCCAAGGACAGGGGGCTCAGCCCCAGCATTTT.

The rearrangement links TRBV5-1 to TRBJ1-1, with TRBD1 matching 7 bases. The germline V gene encodes CDR1 SGHRS and CDR2 YFSETQ. The CDR3 consists of 14 residues. With V trimmed by 6 bases and J by 6 bases, 11 bases remained unmatched. The CDR3 nucleotides are TGCGCCAGCACCCCCTCCCGGACAGGAGCTGAAGCTTTCTTT. It encodes CASTPSRTGAEAFF.

The chain joins TRBV9 to TRBJ2-1, with 8 bases identical to TRBD2. V was clipped by 3 bases and J by 5 bases; unmatched bases: 4. Germline-derived CDR1 and CDR2 are SGDLS and YYNGEE. CDR3 length equals 14 residues. CDR3 in amino acids: CASSGAGLDNEQFF. The CDR3 DNA is TGTGCCAGCAGCGGAGCGGGACTAGACAATGAGCAGTTCTTC.

The chain combines TRBV4-1 with TRBJ1-2; D not certain. V shed 0 bases and J shed 2 bases, with 10 bases lying between them. CDR1 is MGHRA, CDR2 YSYEKL, per germline. The length of the CDR3 is 15 residues. The CDR3 nucleotides are TGCGCCAGCAGCCAAGATGAGGTCTCGAACTATGGCTACACCTTC. Residues: CASSQDEVSNYGYTF.

Note on this clone: Other DNA sequences in the same sample also yield this CDR3. V usage is TRBV6-5 and J usage is TRBJ1-1; weak D call: TRBD1 (5 bases). Germline CDR1 is MNHEY and CDR2 is SVGAGI. The length of the CDR3 is 13 residues. V was clipped by 2 bases and J by 4 bases, with 8 bases between them. The CDR3 DNA sequence: TGTGCCAGCAGTTACCCGGGGGGCACTGAAGCTTTCTTT. Amino acid sequence: CASSYPGGTEAFF.

The rearrangement uses TRBV18 and TRBJ2-3, with TRBD1 identical over 11 bases. The V gene end was trimmed by 0 bases and the J gene end by 5 bases; junction bases not matched to a gene: 10. Germline V CDR1 and CDR2: KGHSH, LQKENI. This CDR3 is built from 18 residues. This chain's CDR3 is CASSPPKGQGVKGDTQYF. CDR3 DNA sequence: TGTGCCAGCTCACCACCGAAGGGACAGGGGGTTAAGGGAGATACGCAGTATTTT.

The chain has TRBV9 and TRBJ2-1; a possible D gene is TRBD2 (6 bases). V lost 3 bases and J 6 bases, leaving 7 bases between the germline ends. From germline, CDR1 is SGDLS and CDR2 YYNGEE. The CDR3 covers 12 residues. CDR3 sequence (DNA): TGTGCCAGCAGCGGGAGGGCCAATGAGCAGTTCTTC. As protein: CASSGRANEQFF. Filled out from reference TRBV9 and TRBJ2-1, the complete variable domain reads DSGVTQTPKHLITATGQRVTLRCSPRSGDLSVYWYQQSLDQGLQFLIQYYNGEERAKGNILERFSAQQFPDLHSELNLSSLELGDSALYFCASSGRANEQFFGPGTRLTVL.

V gene TRBV5-1 combines with J gene TRBJ2-7, with D tentatively TRBD2 (5 bases). The ends were cut back, 6 bases at V and 2 bases at J, with 21 bases in the middle. The CDR3 is made up of 16 amino acids. Germline-derived CDR1 and CDR2 are SGHRS and YFSETQ. CDR3 sequence (DNA): TGCGCCAGCACCCTCCACGGCGGGCCGGGAACCTACGAGCAGTACTTC. It is translated as CASTLHGGPGTYEQYF.

V gene TRBV7-8 combines with J gene TRBJ2-5, with D possibly matching TRBD2 (5 bases). Germline V gene data show CDR1 as SGHVS and CDR2 as FQNEAQ. V lost 5 bases and J 2 bases, leaving 12 bases between the germline ends. This CDR3 comprises 14 residues. This chain's CDR3 is CASSLFSGQETQYF. CDR3 nucleotides: TGTGCCAGCAGCCTCTTTTCGGGACAAGAGACCCAGTACTTC.

The rearrangement joins TRBV27 to TRBJ2-5; possible D gene TRBD2, 5 bases. This CDR3 spans 15 amino acids. CDR1 and CDR2 (germline): MNHEY, SMNVEV (reference sequence). V lost 7 bases to trimming and J lost 5 bases, with 20 bases between them. This CDR3 is CASKRVAGAEETQYF. The CDR3 DNA follows: TGTGCCAGCAAGCGTGTCGCGGGCGCCGAGGAGACCCAGTACTTC.

The chain employs TRBV19 and TRBJ1-4, with D hard to call. V lost 1 base and J 3 bases, leaving 6 bases between the germline ends. This CDR3 contains 14 residues. CDR1 is LNHDA, CDR2 SQIVND, per germline (reference sequence). CDR3 protein: CASSIGGANEKLFF. As DNA, the CDR3 is TGTGCCAGTAGTATAGGCGGGGCTAATGAAAAACTGTTTTTT.

The genes are TRBV6-6 and TRBJ2-7; TRBD1 matches at 9 bases. This CDR3 is 14 amino acids long. V shed 5 bases, J shed 0 bases, and the junction held 2 bases outside the gene matches. Germline V gives CDR1 MNHNY, CDR2 SVGAGI (reference sequence). The CDR3 spells CASSRDRASYEQYF. In DNA, the CDR3 is TGTGCCAGCAGTCGGGACAGGGCCTCCTACGAGCAGTACTTC.

In this sample, this clone turned up once. This sequence joins TRBV2 and TRBJ2-2, with D possibly matching TRBD1 (5 bases). From germline, CDR1 is SNHLY and CDR2 FYNNEI. This CDR3 is built from 13 residues. With 7 bases removed from V and 3 bases from J, the gap between germline ends came to 9 bases. CDR3 DNA sequence: TGTGCCAGCACCATCAGGGACACCGGGGAGCTGTTTTTT. Its translation is CASTIRDTGELFF. The full variable domain, in which reference TRBV2 and TRBJ2-2 provide the parts outside the CDR3, is EPEVTQTPSHQVTQMGQEVILRCVPISNHLYFYWYRQILGQKVEFLVSFYNNEISEKSEIFDDQFSVERPDGSNFTLKIRSTKLEDSAMYFCASTIRDTGELFFGEGSRLTVL.

A single count supports this clone. The V gene is TRBV7-8, the J gene TRBJ2-5; 10 bases line up with TRBD2. Germline V gene data show CDR1 as SGHVS and CDR2 as FQNEAQ. V shed 5 bases and J 1 base; nucleotides not matched to a gene: 13. This CDR3 comprises 18 residues. DNA of the CDR3: TGTGCCAGCAGCATACGCGCGAGGACTAGCGGCTTCCAAGAGACCCAGTACTTC. This codes for CASSIRARTSGFQETQYF.

The chain has TRBV9 and TRBJ2-5; possible D gene TRBD2, 6 bases. The CDR3 is made up of 16 amino acids. Trimming stripped 4 bases from V and 1 base from J, with 17 bases between. The germline V gene has CDR1 SGDLS and CDR2 YYNGEE. The CDR3 coding sequence is TGTGCCAGCAGCTCTCCTTACGGGGGTATCCAAGAGACCCAGTACTTC. This gives the protein CASSSPYGGIQETQYF. The variable domain in full, with the rest retrieved from reference TRBV9 and TRBJ2-5, is DSGVTQTPKHLITATGQRVTLRCSPRSGDLSVYWYQQSLDQGLQFLIQYYNGEERAKGNILERFSAQQFPDLHSELNLSSLELGDSALYFCASSSPYGGIQETQYFGPGTRLLVL.

This chain joins TRBV18 and TRBJ1-1, with 8 bases lining up with TRBD1. J was trimmed by 5 bases and V by 0 bases; bases with no gene match: 8. The CDR3 sequence is 16 residues long. CDR1 KGHSH and CDR2 LQKENI come from the germline V gene. The CDR3 coding sequence is TGTGCCAGCTCACCACCGGTCGACAGGGGAGGGACTGAAGCTTTCTTT. This sequence encodes CASSPPVDRGGTEAFF.

The genes are TRBV9 and TRBJ1-1; D might be TRBD1 (5 bases). In germline, CDR1 is SGDLS, CDR2 YYNGEE. With 0 bases removed from V and 6 bases from J, the gap between germline ends came to 9 bases. This CDR3 is built from 13 residues. The CDR3 reads CASSVGRGAEAFF. As DNA, the CDR3 is TGTGCCAGCAGCGTAGGAAGGGGCGCTGAAGCTTTCTTT.

The rearrangement links TRBV10-3 to TRBJ2-7; 9 nucleotides line up with TRBD2. Germline V gene sequence: CDR1 ENHRY, CDR2 SYGVKD. There are 16 residues in the CDR3. V lost 2 bases and J lost 7; bases outside the gene matches: 12. CDR3 bases: TGTGCCATCAGTGAGGCGGTTCTAGCGGGGCCGAGGGAGCAGTACTTC. Amino acids: CAISEAVLAGPREQYF.

There are a few counts of this clone. This sequence joins TRBV5-1 and TRBJ2-7, with TRBD1 as a possible D gene (5 bases). Trimming shortened V by 0 bases and J by 6 bases, and 7 bases separated the two germline ends. The CDR3 is 12 amino acids. Germline V gives CDR1 SGHRS, CDR2 YFSETQ. The CDR3 here is CASSLEGSEQYF. The CDR3 nucleotides read TGCGCCAGCAGCTTGGAGGGGTCCGAGCAGTACTTC.